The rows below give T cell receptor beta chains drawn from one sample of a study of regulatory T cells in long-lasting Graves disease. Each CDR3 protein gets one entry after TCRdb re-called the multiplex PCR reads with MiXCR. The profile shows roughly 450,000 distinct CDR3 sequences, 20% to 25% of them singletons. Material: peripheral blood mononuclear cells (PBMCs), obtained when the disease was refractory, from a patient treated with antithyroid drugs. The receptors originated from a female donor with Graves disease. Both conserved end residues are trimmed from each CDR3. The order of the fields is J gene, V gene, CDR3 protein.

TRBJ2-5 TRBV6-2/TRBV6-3 ASTRLAGDPWETQY
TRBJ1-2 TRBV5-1 ASSLRGGGANYGYT
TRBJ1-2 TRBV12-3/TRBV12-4 ASSLGSEGGTGL
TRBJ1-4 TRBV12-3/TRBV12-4 ASSQGDRGSGNEKLF
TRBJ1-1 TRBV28 ASSLPQGGTEAF
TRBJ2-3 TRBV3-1 ASSQDVSTQY
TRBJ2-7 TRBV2 ASIKGRVGEQY
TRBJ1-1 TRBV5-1 ASSLEGIDTEAF
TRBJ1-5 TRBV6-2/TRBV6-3 ASSYPRQNSNQPQH
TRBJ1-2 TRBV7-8 ASSWGQGYAYGYT
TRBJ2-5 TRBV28 ASRPTPEETQY
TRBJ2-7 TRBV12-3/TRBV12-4 ASSPAGPYERY
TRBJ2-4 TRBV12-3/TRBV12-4 ASSLGKNIQY
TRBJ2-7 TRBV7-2 ASSFYRGSSYEQY
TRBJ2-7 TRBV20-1 SAGGYEQY
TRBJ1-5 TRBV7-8 ASSFEIRAQGNQPQH
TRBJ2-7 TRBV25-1 ASSDGGWRGTYEQY
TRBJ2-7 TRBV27 ASSMTSGIYGQY
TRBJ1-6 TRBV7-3 ASSLTGGLNSPLH
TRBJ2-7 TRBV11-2 ASSIGQAYEQY
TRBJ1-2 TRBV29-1 SVEVGGTRGYT
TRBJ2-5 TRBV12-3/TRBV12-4 ASSSGLAGVGTQY
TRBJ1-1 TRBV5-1 ASRVGRANTEAF
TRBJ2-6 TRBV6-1 ASRITTSGANVLT
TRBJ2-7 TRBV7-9 ASSLALAGRGSYEQY
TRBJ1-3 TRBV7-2 ASSSAGGRNTIY
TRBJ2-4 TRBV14 ASSLNGGVIQY
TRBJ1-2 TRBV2 ASSDQSPYGYT
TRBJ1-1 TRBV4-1 ASRRQRNTEAF
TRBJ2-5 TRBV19 ASSIRGRETQY
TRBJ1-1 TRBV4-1 ASSQEVRGANTEAF
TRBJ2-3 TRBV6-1 ASIPGQGTDTQY
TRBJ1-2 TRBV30 AWTPAGADGYT
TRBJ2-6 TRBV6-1 AMRGSGANVLT
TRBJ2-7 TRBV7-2 ASSFIFGAYEQY
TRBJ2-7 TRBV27 ASRQGTPKSEQY
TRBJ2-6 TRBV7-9 ASSPRVVRAGANVLT
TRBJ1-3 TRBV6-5 ASSYSNIGAGNTIY
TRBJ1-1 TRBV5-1 ASSLTGAPNTEAF
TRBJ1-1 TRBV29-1 SVDHSTGFGTEAF